This T cell receptor beta chain was identified in a study of identical twins. Study-level findings and limits: With abundant cord blood beta clonotypes, insertions were fewer; memory repertoires showed no such pattern. Where out-of-frame alpha sequences were twin-shared, they showed excess low generation probability.

Note on this clonotype: Its antigen is currently unknown.

The V gene lost 8 bases and the J gene lost 0 bases, with 14 bases spanning the gap. Germline CDR1 is MNHEY and CDR2 is SMNVEV (reference sequence). The CDR3 is 15 residues long. TCRdb reprocessed the 5' RACE reads via MiXCR and lists one record per CDR3 protein. Seen here are approximately 500,000 distinct CDR3 sequences, roughly 24% observed once, and the top ten hold roughly 2.8%. In addition, the sample was reused for a study of T cells expressing NK-cell markers.

Material: CD4+ T cells sorted from blood. This rearrangement joins TRBV27 to TRBJ2-4; tentatively, D is TRBD2 (6 bases). This receptor was identified in a woman between 18 and 30 years old in good health. The CDR3, as DNA: TGTGCCAGCGGAGAAACGGGGGTAGCCAAAAACATTCAGTACTTC. It is translated as CASGETGVAKNIQYF.